The present TCR beta chain was sequenced within a study of blood T cell repertoires in COVID-19. Study at large: The origin of the acute and convalescent COVID-19 samples was the United States, Italy and Spain.

As processed by the authors: The authors estimated nucleated cell counts from reference gene primer amplification. Only in-frame clones appear in the TCRdb table, and some are missing; sequencing was by immunoSEQ multiplex PCR. The D gene and trimming were derived from the DNA, and the V and J assignments and clone size from that table. The repertoire holds approximately 200,000 clones, with approximately 90% as singletons. CDR3 size: 15 residues. Germline-derived CDR1 and CDR2 are SGHDT and YYEEEE. With 4 bases removed from V and 1 base from J, the gap between germline ends came to 14 bases. Specimen: PBMCs or T cells enriched from blood (not recorded which). This TCR was recovered from a woman in her twenties or thirties who had recovered from COVID-19. The J gene is TRBJ2-5, the V gene TRBV5-6, with D possibly being TRBD1 (6 bases). CDR3 residues: CASSRRTAIQETQYF. CDR3 DNA: TGTGCCAGCAGCCGCAGGACAGCCATCCAAGAGACCCAGTACTTC.